Following are 13 T cell receptor beta chains from one sample sequenced in a study of blood T cell repertoires in COVID-19. Data came from immunoSEQ multiplex PCR; TCRdb stores just in-frame clones and leaves some out. Among about 46,000 clones listed, approximately 89% were seen once. The specimen was peripheral blood. Source of these receptors: a man between 60 and 75 years old with active or convalescent COVID-19.

V is TRBV9 and J is TRBJ2-7; tentative D call: TRBD1 (6 bases). The CDR3 runs 15 residues. Germline CDR1 is SGDLS and CDR2 is YYNGEE. Trimming cost V 2 bases and J 0 bases, with 12 bases left between them. The CDR3 nucleotides read TGTGCCAGCAGCGTTGGACAGCTGGACTCCTACGAGCAGTACTTC. Translation gives CASSVGQLDSYEQYF. The whole variable domain, remainder taken from reference TRBV9 and TRBJ2-7, is DSGVTQTPKHLITATGQRVTLRCSPRSGDLSVYWYQQSLDQGLQFLIQYYNGEERAKGNILERFSAQQFPDLHSELNLSSLELGDSALYFCASSVGQLDSYEQYFGPGTRLTVT.

The chain joins TRBV5-5 to TRBJ2-7; D might be TRBD2 (6 bases). V was clipped by 7 bases and J by 5 bases, with 25 bases between them. The CDR3 is 16 amino acids. CDR1 SGHKS and CDR2 YYEKEE come from the germline V gene (reference sequence). The CDR3 here is CASARGGMTDFHEQYF. The CDR3 DNA reads as TGTGCCAGCGCTCGGGGCGGGATGACCGACTTCCACGAGCAGTACTTC.

CDR3 DNA sequence: TGTGCCAGCAGTTTTCCCCCCGGGACAGGGATAGAGACCCAGTACTTC. This translates into CASSFPPGTGIETQYF. The chain uses TRBV28 and TRBJ2-5, with 9 bases fitting TRBD1. CDR3 length equals 16 residues. Trimming at V came to 3 bases and at J to 4 bases, leaving 9 bases not matched to a gene. CDR1 and CDR2 (germline): MDHEN, SYDVKM.

The gene calls are TRBV19 and TRBJ1-1; D call uncertain. The germline V gene encodes CDR1 LNHDA and CDR2 SQIVND (reference sequence). The CDR3 has 14 residues. Trimming removed 10 bases from V and 0 bases from J, with 15 bases in between. The CDR3: CATARLTVNTEAFF. The CDR3 nucleotides are TGTGCCACCGCCCGCCTCACGGTGAACACTGAAGCTTTCTTT.

Only one count was recorded for this clone. The V call is TRBV18, the J call TRBJ1-1; D gene uncertain. CDR3 length equals 13 residues. V dropped 4 bases and J dropped 6 bases, with 12 bases sitting between them. The germline V gene encodes CDR1 KGHSH and CDR2 LQKENI. CDR3 nucleotides: TGTGCCAGCTCACGGAACGGACTAGCTGAAGCTTTCTTT. It encodes CASSRNGLAEAFF.

This clone was detected only once. This rearrangement joins TRBV30 to TRBJ1-2; D remains ambiguous. Germline V gives CDR1 GTSNPN, CDR2 SVGIG (reference sequence). Trimming took 3 bases from V and 3 from J, leaving 17 bases between them. The CDR3 spans 15 residues. The DNA of the CDR3 is TGTGCCTGGAGGGCCCCCGCAGGTTCGTACTATGGCTACACCTTC. As protein: CAWRAPAGSYYGYTF.

The chain links TRBV2 to TRBJ2-7, with D perhaps TRBD1 (6 bases). Per the germline V gene, CDR1 is SNHLY and CDR2 is FYNNEI. This CDR3 region has 14 residues. Trimming pared 4 bases from V and 0 bases from J, leaving 10 bases between. The CDR3 nucleotides are TGTGCCAGCAGTGTGAGGGGGAGCTCCTACGAGCAGTACTTC. It yields the protein CASSVRGSSYEQYF.

The J gene is TRBJ2-5, the V gene TRBV3-1 (or the pseudogene TRBV3-2), with 15 bases that match TRBD2. The CDR3 is 17 residues long. Germline V gene data show CDR1 as LGHDT and CDR2 as YNNKEL (reference sequence). V dropped 4 bases and J dropped 1; count of bases not matched to a gene: 4. The CDR3 protein is CASSPGTSGGIQETQYF. The DNA for the CDR3 is TGTGCCAGCAGCCCCGGGACTAGCGGGGGGATCCAAGAGACCCAGTACTTC.

The chain uses TRBV5-6 and TRBJ2-7, with D perhaps matching TRBD1 (7 bases). V lost 4 bases and J 0 bases, leaving 17 bases between the germline ends. Germline CDR1 and CDR2: SGHDT and YYEEEE. CDR3 length equals 16 residues. CDR3 coding DNA: TGTGCCAGCAGCCCCGCCGGGGGACAGTTCTCCTACGAGCAGTACTTC. Residues: CASSPAGGQFSYEQYF.

The V gene is TRBV27, the J gene TRBJ2-1; 9 nucleotides align to TRBD2. The germline V gene has CDR1 MNHEY and CDR2 SMNVEV (reference sequence). The CDR3 contains 14 residues. J gave up 7 bases and V 7 bases, and 8 bases lay outside the gene matches. The CDR3 region is CASTVGGGVNEQFF. The CDR3 DNA sequence: TGTGCCAGCACCGTCGGCGGGGGGGTGAATGAGCAGTTCTTC.

The V call is TRBV7-6, the J call TRBJ2-1; D is possibly TRBD1 (6 bases). The CDR3 extends over 13 amino acids. Deletions cut 3 bases from V and 5 bases from J, with 8 bases between. CDR1 and CDR2 from the germline V gene are SGHVS and FNYEAQ. This CDR3 reads CASSFGQNNEQFF. CDR3 coding DNA: TGTGCCAGCAGCTTTGGACAGAACAATGAGCAGTTCTTC. Together with reference TRBV7-6 and TRBJ2-1, the CDR3 gives the full variable domain: GAGVSQSPRYKVTKRGQDVALRCDPISGHVSLYWYRQALGQGPEFLTYFNYEAQQDKSGLPNDRFSAERPEGSISTLTIQRTEQRDSAMYRCASSFGQNNEQFFGPGTRLTVL.

The chain couples TRBV29-1 to TRBJ1-1; D not certain. From germline, CDR1 is SQVTM and CDR2 ANQGSEA. The CDR3 length is 12 residues. The V gene lost 5 bases and the J gene lost 2 bases, with 9 bases spanning the gap. The CDR3 sequence: CSVWSGNTEAFF. The DNA for the CDR3 is TGCAGCGTTTGGTCGGGTAACACTGAAGCTTTCTTT.

V and J are TRBV4-1 and TRBJ2-6; a weak D match, TRBD2 (6 bases). This CDR3 spans 18 amino acids. V lost 2 bases, J lost 0 bases, and 14 bases lay in between. Germline CDR1 MGHRA, CDR2 YSYEKL. The CDR3 coding sequence is TGCGCCAGCAGCCAACGCAGGCGGGATTACTCTGGGGCCAACGTCCTGACTTTC. This gives the protein CASSQRRRDYSGANVLTF.